Reported below is one T cell receptor (beta chain). Its matching antigen is unknown. Together with a sample-barcoded 5' primer, a J-beta primer mix was included in a second PCR lasting roughly 6 to 12 cycles. One entry per CDR3 protein, called by TCRdb with MiXCR from the 5' RACE reads. The sample has approximately 800,000 distinct CDR3 sequences, about 56% seen once. The source of the sample is a study of blood T cells in healthy people across ages. Whole-study findings and limits: A strong correlation was seen between TCR beta diversity and naive T cell percentage.

Losses at the gene ends were 8 bases for V and 1 base for J; bases not matched to a gene: 14. Germline V lookup: CDR1 MNHNS, CDR2 SASEGT. The CDR3 consists of 17 residues. This sequence originates from a man aged 40-50 years in good health. Sequencing was carried out using blood. This rearrangement joins TRBV6-1 to TRBJ2-3; 8 bases are shared with TRBD2. The CDR3 coding sequence is TGTGCCAGCTGCCTAGCGGGTGGGTTTGGTGGCACAGATACGCAGTATTTT. This encodes CASCLAGGFGGTDTQYF.